These 15 T cell receptor beta chains came from one sample sequenced in a study of graft-versus-host responses after intestinal transplantation. Repertoires were generated with immunoSEQ multiplex PCR, while TCRdb's copy carries only in-frame clones and drops some. Among 13,000 or so clones, roughly 81% were seen once, and the ten largest hold under 9%. Processing released intraepithelial and lamina propria lymphocytes from the graft tissue. The material was ileum tissue, obtained 16 days after intestinal transplant. The origin of the receptors is a human patient who received an intestinal transplant, so some T cells may come from the graft donor.

The CDR3 nucleotides read TGTGCCAGCAACCCATACAGGGGCGACGAGCAGTACTTC. The encoded protein is CASNPYRGDEQYF. The chain couples TRBV6-1 to TRBJ2-7; 7 nucleotides agree with TRBD1. V shed 7 bases, J shed 5 bases, and the junction held 8 bases outside the gene matches. Looked up from germline, CDR1 is MNHNS and CDR2 is SASEGT. This CDR3 spans 13 amino acids.

The chain combines TRBV19 with TRBJ2-1; the D gene is possibly TRBD1 (5 bases). CDR3 length: 15 amino acids. Germline CDR1 reads LNHDA; CDR2 reads SQIVND (reference sequence). Trimming shortened V by 1 base and J by 2 bases, and 9 bases separated the two germline ends. CDR3 nucleotides: TGTGCCAGTAGTATAGCAGGGTCGCCCTACAATGAGCAGTTCTTC. Its protein is CASSIAGSPYNEQFF.

This clone came up a few times. This chain links TRBV19 with TRBJ2-1; 7 bases match TRBD2. CDR1 and CDR2 from the germline V gene are LNHDA and SQIVND (reference sequence). V lost 7 bases and J lost 8; bases outside the gene matches: 5. This CDR3 comprises 12 residues. The CDR3 loop is CASMGGTDEQFF. CDR3 bases: TGTGCCAGTATGGGGGGGACTGATGAGCAGTTCTTC.

The rearrangement uses TRBV14 and TRBJ1-3; D call uncertain. This CDR3 contains 18 residues. Germline lookup yields CDR1 SGHDN and CDR2 FVKESK. V lost 0 bases, J lost 4 bases, and 19 bases lay in between. Here the CDR3 reads CASSQDIVRPARGNTIYF. DNA of the CDR3: TGTGCCAGCAGCCAAGACATTGTTAGGCCAGCGAGGGGAAACACCATATATTTT.

The chain recombines TRBV30 with TRBJ1-1; 7 nucleotides line up with TRBD1. Germline CDR1 and CDR2: GTSNPN and SVGIG (reference sequence). The CDR3 covers 13 residues. Trimming took 6 bases from V and 7 from J; bases not matched to a gene: 11. The DNA for the CDR3 is TGTGCCTGTGATGAACAGGGGAGTATTGAAGCTTTCTTT. Its translation: CACDEQGSIEAFF.

This clone was picked up one time. The chain joins TRBV4-1 to TRBJ2-5; D not resolved. Trimming left V 5 bases short and J 5 bases short, with 9 bases between. Germline CDR1 reads MGHRA; CDR2 reads YSYEKL. The CDR3 sequence is 12 residues long. The CDR3 DNA follows: TGCGCCAGCAGCATAAGCTGGGAGACCCAGTACTTC. It specifies CASSISWETQYF.

The V call is TRBV7-2, the J call TRBJ1-6, with D possibly being TRBD1 (6 bases). This CDR3 region has 15 residues. Germline CDR1 and CDR2: SGHTA and FQGNSA. Trimming left V 2 bases short and J 4 bases short, with 9 bases between. The CDR3 DNA is TGTGCCAGCAGCTTACAGGGGCTATATAATTCACCCCTCCACTTT. Its protein is CASSLQGLYNSPLHF.

The V gene is TRBV10-3, the J gene TRBJ1-1, with 7 bases that match TRBD1. The trim removed 6 bases at V and 4 bases at J, leaving 2 bases unmatched. This CDR3 comprises 12 residues. Germline V CDR1 and CDR2: ENHRY, SYGVKD. CDR3 loop: CAIRTGTTEAFF. DNA of the CDR3: TGTGCCATCAGGACAGGGACCACTGAAGCTTTCTTT.

With regard to this clone: Other nucleotide sequences from this sample produce the same CDR3. The chain carries TRBV6-4 and TRBJ1-2; 7 bases match TRBD1. This CDR3 comprises 14 residues. The germline gives CDR1 MRHNA, CDR2 SNTAGT. V trimming: 4 bases; J trimming: 8 bases; junction bases outside the gene matches: 10. The CDR3 DNA reads as TGTGCCAGCAGTGCCACAGGGGCGGGGTACGGCTACACCTTC. Protein: CASSATGAGYGYTF.

The V gene is TRBV11-2, the J gene TRBJ2-3; 10 nucleotides agree with TRBD2. The germline V gene encodes CDR1 SGHAT and CDR2 FQNNGV. V was pared by 5 bases and J by 6 bases, with 8 bases of the junction left unmatched. The CDR3 spans 15 residues. The CDR3 loop is CASSPSGGSGDTQYF. The CDR3 DNA sequence: TGTGCCAGCAGCCCTAGCGGGGGCAGTGGGGATACGCAGTATTTT.

The gene calls are TRBV6-1 and TRBJ1-5; no reliable D call. V was cut by 2 bases and J by 2 bases, with 4 bases left in between. The germline V gene encodes CDR1 MNHNS and CDR2 SASEGT. The CDR3 totals 13 residues. The CDR3 coding sequence is TGTGCCAGCAGTGAACGCGGCAATCAGCCCCAGCATTTT. Translating it yields CASSERGNQPQHF.

The chain recombines TRBV29-1 with TRBJ2-1; D gene unclear. V was clipped by 8 bases and J by 0 bases, with 14 bases between them. The CDR3 has 14 amino acids. The germline gives CDR1 SQVTM, CDR2 ANQGSEA. The CDR3 reads CSSWSPSSYNEQFF. DNA of the CDR3: TGCAGCTCGTGGTCCCCGAGCTCCTACAATGAGCAGTTCTTC.

V is TRBV9 and J is TRBJ2-7; D is possibly TRBD2 (5 bases). The CDR3 has 14 amino acids. Germline lookup yields CDR1 SGDLS and CDR2 YYNGEE. Trimming shortened V by 0 bases and J by 3 bases, and 10 bases separated the two germline ends. The CDR3: CASSVAFSGYEQYF. In nucleotides, the CDR3 is TGTGCCAGCAGCGTAGCGTTCAGCGGCTACGAGCAGTACTTC.

This chain links TRBV2 with TRBJ2-7; TRBD2 aligns across 8 bases. The V gene's germline CDR1 is SNHLY and CDR2 FYNNEI. V was pared by 6 bases and J by 2 bases, with 9 bases of the junction left unmatched. The length of the CDR3 is 15 residues. Written as DNA, the CDR3 is TGTGCCAGCAGGGGGGGCGGGACTAGAACCTACGAGCAGTACTTC. Translated, it gives CASRGGGTRTYEQYF.

This chain uses TRBV5-3 with TRBJ1-1, with TRBD1 as a possible D gene (6 bases). TRBV5-3 is classed as an ORF, of uncertain function. Deletions cut 4 bases from V and 1 base from J, with 20 bases between. The CDR3 runs 17 residues. CDR3: CARSPAPPGGPNTEAFF. The CDR3 DNA is TGTGCCAGAAGCCCGGCCCCTCCCGGGGGGCCGAACACTGAAGCTTTCTTT.